This T cell receptor (beta chain) was obtained from a study of CD8+CD57+ T cells in acquired aplastic anemia (dated by TCRdb to about 2018). Regarding the research as a whole: A mean of around 3.2 ug of DNA, ranging from roughly 0.17 to 30 ug, was extracted from sorted CD4+ and CD8+ cells. A CD8+CD57+ expansion meant a frequency higher than the mean frequency seen in healthy subjects.

Expansion of CD8+CD57+ cells had been shown by flow cytometry in the patients chosen for sequencing. All patients had severe acquired aplastic anemia diagnosed by International Study of Aplastic Anemia and Agranulocytosis and Camitta criteria. No therapy had been received by the patients at the time of blood sampling. In the study, sorted CD4+ and CD8+ blood T cells from patients with severe aplastic anemia and from healthy subjects underwent deep sequencing of TCR repertoires. In the USA, patient enrollment took place under clinicaltrials.gov protocols 00001620, 01623167, 00001397, 00071045, 00081523 and 00961064. Ficoll-Paque density gradient centrifugation was used to isolate peripheral blood mononuclear cells. Before DNA was extracted, CD4+ and CD8+ T cells were sorted using either FACS or magnetic beads. The research as a whole found: Fewer than 30 CD8+ CDR3 sequences were found in both patients and controls but appeared to be highly expressed in patients and within the immunodominant clones of the patients. No significant difference in CD8+ Simpson's diversity was found between patients and healthy controls (P=0.060).

TCR beta VDJ combination and CDR3 sequence profiling used genomic DNA as the template. An Illumina HiSeq 2000 was the platform used for TCR repertoire sequencing. Regarding the original processing steps: Repertoires were assessed using TRBV/TRBJ rearrangement plots, CDR3 size and DJ length profiles, and Simpson's diversity index. The most abundant DNA sequence in the deep sequencing data was taken as the immunodominant clone. CDR3 amino acid sequences were checked for sharing between subjects and were compared against published repertoires and the VDJdb database. TCRdb reran the public reads through fastp at Q25 and MiXCR, keeping productive beta chains. For every CDR3 protein sequence, its rows merge into one entry that carries the most common genes and DNA. TCRdb, rather than the study authors, made the V and J calls. The sample yields approximately 300,000 distinct CDR3 sequences; 45% to 65% were counted once. 1% to 1.5% of the sample goes to the ten largest clones.

In this sample, this clonotype turned up once. The clone's antigen remains unknown. The input lacks base qualities; no much larger clone sits a single base away. Single-read evidence is weak. This TCR derives from a human donor with aplastic anemia. Sequenced sample: sorted CD4+, CD8+, or CD8+CD57+ T cells (not recorded which) from PBMCs.

The encoded CDR3 is CAIRPGGNTDTQYF. The DNA sequence follows: TGTGCCATCAGACCCGGGGGGAACACAGATACGCAGTATTTT. The chain links TRBV10-3 with TRBJ2-3; 7 central bases correspond to TRBD2. The CDR3 numbers 14 residues from cysteine through phenylalanine. Kept here is only the CDR3 DNA, which spans 42 bases and is read in frame from base 1. Via the germline V gene, CDR1 is ENHRY and CDR2 SYGVKD. V and J are trimmed by 6 bases and 2 bases, and the gene matches miss 5 bases of the junction.